This TCR beta chain derives from a study of Ad26.COV2.S vaccination and SARS-CoV-2 variants. Looking at the study overall: Donor participated within the Ad26.COV2.S arm of the COV1001 trial.

The CDR3 extends over 15 amino acids. V dropped 7 bases and J dropped 1 base, with 16 bases sitting between them. Germline V gene lookup returns CDR1 MNHEY and CDR2 SVGAGI. Clones were sequenced by immunoSEQ multiplex PCR, and TCRdb holds only the in-frame ones, with some missing. This sample has around 450,000 clones, with about 88% found just once. As to treatment: some 20 received Ad26.COV2.S at low or high dose, single or two shots; several received placebo; per-sample allocation not given. Each sample was drawn 63 days after the first injection (of vaccine or placebo). The donor's status was that of an adult aged 18-55 years in Boston.

This specimen was peripheral blood, taken in a trial of Ad26.COV2.S vaccine versus placebo. The TCR comes from a person aged 18-60 years who received the Ad26.COV2.S COVID-19 vaccine or a placebo. The rearrangement joins TRBV6-5 to TRBJ1-1; D gene unclear. This CDR3 is CASTPNGRGNTEAFF. The CDR3 DNA reads TGTGCCAGCACCCCGAATGGTCGTGGGAACACTGAAGCTTTCTTT.